These T cell receptor beta chains were read from a single sample in a study of T cell clonotyping in hematopoietic cell transplantation. Sequenced by immunoSEQ multiplex PCR; TCRdb stores in-frame clones only, minus some. The repertoire holds around 25,000 clones, around 83% seen once, with approximately 24% in the top ten. The specimen was peripheral blood mononuclear cells, collected before stem cell transplant. The receptors stem from a woman aged 55-70 years with acute myeloid leukemia. Some clones in this sample may be carry-over from other donors' samples. Each CDR3 is given with its conserved first and last residue. A D gene is named only where the DNA matches it firmly. Only some rows state a clone size, as once, few, many or a class for expanded clones.

V gene: TRBV19; D gene: TRBD1; J gene: TRBJ1-1; clone size: NA; CDR3 protein: CASSIVPGTARGEAFF; CDR3 DNA: TGTGCCAGTAGTATAGTTCCCGGGACAGCACGGGGTGAAGCTTTCTTT
V gene: TRBV6-5; D gene: NA; J gene: TRBJ2-6; clone size: NA; CDR3 protein: CASRHISGANVLTF; CDR3 DNA: TGTGCCAGCAGGCATATCTCTGGGGCCAACGTCCTGACTTTC
V gene: TRBV2; D gene: TRBD1; J gene: TRBJ1-2; clone size: once; CDR3 protein: CASGGQGPAF; CDR3 DNA: TGTGCCAGCGGAGGACAGGGTCCCGCCTTC
V gene: TRBV7-3; D gene: TRBD1; J gene: TRBJ1-1; clone size: NA; CDR3 protein: CASSPDRGRVTEAFF; CDR3 DNA: TGTGCCAGCAGCCCAGACAGGGGGCGAGTCACTGAAGCTTTCTTT
V gene: TRBV23-1; D gene: NA; J gene: TRBJ1-5; clone size: NA; CDR3 protein: CASSPDPGRRVGQPQHF; CDR3 DNA: TGCGCCAGCAGTCCCGACCCGGGACGTCGAGTGGGACAGCCCCAGCATTTT
V gene: TRBV7-2; D gene: NA; J gene: TRBJ2-1; clone size: NA; CDR3 protein: CASSLARDNEQFF; CDR3 DNA: TGTGCCAGCAGCTTAGCGAGGGACAATGAGCAGTTCTTC
V gene: TRBV6-6; D gene: TRBD1; J gene: TRBJ1-1; clone size: once; CDR3 protein: CASSYRTGGTEAFF; CDR3 DNA: TGTGCCAGCAGTTACAGGACAGGGGGCACTGAAGCTTTCTTT
V gene: TRBV28; D gene: NA; J gene: TRBJ1-3; clone size: NA; CDR3 protein: CATYSGPTGNTIYF; CDR3 DNA: TGTGCCACCTACTCAGGCCCCACTGGAAACACCATATATTTT
V gene: TRBV9; D gene: NA; J gene: TRBJ1-6; clone size: NA; CDR3 protein: CASSPGGGVARYSSPLHF; CDR3 DNA: TGTGCCAGCAGCCCCGGGGGGGGCGTCGCGCGGTATAGTTCACCCCTCCACTTT
V gene: TRBV7-2; D gene: NA; J gene: TRBJ1-1; clone size: NA; CDR3 protein: CASSLDLRPPDGAEAFF; CDR3 DNA: TGTGCCAGCAGCTTAGATCTGCGCCCCCCCGATGGTGCTGAAGCTTTCTTT
V gene: TRBV5-4; D gene: TRBD2; J gene: TRBJ2-3; clone size: few; CDR3 protein: CASSLGTSAAGDTQYF; CDR3 DNA: TGTGCCAGCAGCCTAGGGACTAGCGCCGCCGGAGATACGCAGTATTTT
V gene: TRBV9; D gene: NA; J gene: TRBJ2-2; clone size: NA; CDR3 protein: CASSGNGRESGELFF; CDR3 DNA: TGTGCCAGCAGCGGTAATGGGCGGGAATCCGGGGAGCTGTTTTTT
V gene: TRBV7-2; D gene: NA; J gene: TRBJ1-1; clone size: NA; CDR3 protein: CASTFTGFGTEAFF; CDR3 DNA: TGTGCCAGCACCTTTACAGGTTTTGGCACTGAAGCTTTCTTT
V gene: TRBV5-1; D gene: TRBD2; J gene: TRBJ2-2; clone size: NA; CDR3 protein: CASGTSGNTGELFF; CDR3 DNA: TGCGCCAGCGGGACTAGCGGCAACACCGGGGAGCTGTTTTTT
V gene: TRBV30; D gene: NA; J gene: TRBJ2-1; clone size: once; CDR3 protein: CAWSVRLANRIYEQFF; CDR3 DNA: TGTGCCTGGAGTGTAAGGCTAGCCAACCGTATCTATGAGCAGTTCTTC
V gene: TRBV28; D gene: NA; J gene: TRBJ1-2; clone size: NA; CDR3 protein: CASSLRLNYGYTF; CDR3 DNA: TGTGCCAGCAGTTTACGACTAAACTATGGCTACACCTTC
V gene: TRBV10-3; D gene: NA; J gene: TRBJ2-5; clone size: NA; CDR3 protein: CAISESKNREETQYF; CDR3 DNA: TGTGCCATCAGTGAGTCAAAAAACAGGGAAGAGACCCAGTACTTC
V gene: TRBV6-6; D gene: NA; J gene: TRBJ2-5; clone size: NA; CDR3 protein: CAITDSWYQETQYF; CDR3 DNA: TGTGCCATCACGGACAGCTGGTACCAAGAGACCCAGTACTTC
V gene: TRBV5-1; D gene: NA; J gene: TRBJ2-3; clone size: NA; CDR3 protein: CASSSPGVDTQYF; CDR3 DNA: TGCGCCAGCAGCTCACCTGGGGTAGATACGCAGTATTTT
V gene: TRBV6-5; D gene: TRBD1; J gene: TRBJ1-1; clone size: NA; CDR3 protein: CASNWTGGGFTEAFF; CDR3 DNA: TGTGCCAGCAATTGGACAGGGGGCGGGTTCACTGAAGCTTTCTTT
V gene: TRBV7-9; D gene: NA; J gene: TRBJ2-1; clone size: NA; CDR3 protein: CASSFNEQFF; CDR3 DNA: TGTGCCAGCAGCTTTAATGAGCAGTTCTTC
V gene: TRBV5-4; D gene: NA; J gene: TRBJ2-2; clone size: once; CDR3 protein: CASRTGAWDTGELFF; CDR3 DNA: TGTGCCAGCAGGACCGGGGCCTGGGACACCGGGGAGCTGTTTTTT
V gene: TRBV7-9; D gene: NA; J gene: TRBJ1-4; clone size: NA; CDR3 protein: CASSLTEKLFF; CDR3 DNA: TGTGCCAGCAGCCTGACTGAAAAACTGTTTTTT
V gene: TRBV7-8; D gene: TRBD1; J gene: TRBJ1-6; clone size: NA; CDR3 protein: CASSPNGWGQENSPLHF; CDR3 DNA: TGTGCCAGCAGCCCAAATGGGTGGGGACAGGAAAATTCACCCCTCCACTTT
V gene: TRBV28; D gene: NA; J gene: TRBJ2-7; clone size: NA; CDR3 protein: CASSPKGWYEQYF; CDR3 DNA: TGTGCCAGCAGCCCCAAGGGTTGGTACGAGCAGTACTTC
V gene: TRBV7-3; D gene: NA; J gene: TRBJ2-3; clone size: once; CDR3 protein: CASSLMGIADTQYF; CDR3 DNA: TGTGCCAGCAGCTTAATGGGGATCGCAGATACGCAGTATTTT
V gene: TRBV5-6; D gene: TRBD2; J gene: TRBJ2-1; clone size: NA; CDR3 protein: CASSLVSGGSTYNEQFF; CDR3 DNA: TGTGCCAGCAGCTTGGTGTCTGGCGGGAGCACCTACAATGAGCAGTTCTTC
V gene: TRBV14; D gene: NA; J gene: TRBJ1-5; clone size: few; CDR3 protein: CASSQDHNQPQHF; CDR3 DNA: TGTGCCAGCAGCCAAGATCACAATCAGCCCCAGCATTTT
V gene: TRBV6-6; D gene: NA; J gene: TRBJ1-5; clone size: NA; CDR3 protein: CASKKGINQPQHF; CDR3 DNA: TGTGCCAGCAAGAAGGGCATCAATCAGCCCCAGCATTTT
V gene: TRBV5-1; D gene: NA; J gene: TRBJ1-3; clone size: NA; CDR3 protein: CASSLTSNSGNTIYF; CDR3 DNA: TGCGCCAGCAGCTTGACGAGCAACTCTGGAAACACCATATATTTT
V gene: TRBV7-2; D gene: TRBD1; J gene: TRBJ2-5; clone size: NA; CDR3 protein: CASSSLDRKETQYF; CDR3 DNA: TGTGCCAGCAGCTCTTTGGACAGGAAAGAGACCCAGTACTTC
V gene: TRBV5-1; D gene: NA; J gene: TRBJ2-1; clone size: NA; CDR3 protein: CASSPDSGSPLNEQFF; CDR3 DNA: TGCGCCAGCAGCCCGGACAGCGGATCCCCGTTAAATGAGCAGTTCTTC
V gene: TRBV6-6; D gene: TRBD2; J gene: TRBJ2-5; clone size: NA; CDR3 protein: CASSYVAGGTETQYF; CDR3 DNA: TGTGCCAGCAGTTATGTAGCGGGAGGAACGGAGACCCAGTACTTC
V gene: TRBV9; D gene: NA; J gene: TRBJ2-2; clone size: NA; CDR3 protein: CASSVAALAWNTGELFF; CDR3 DNA: TGTGCCAGCAGCGTAGCCGCACTGGCCTGGAACACCGGGGAGCTGTTTTTT
V gene: TRBV15; D gene: NA; J gene: TRBJ1-5; clone size: NA; CDR3 protein: CATSSGLESQPQHF; CDR3 DNA: TGTGCCACCAGCTCAGGGTTGGAGAGTCAGCCCCAGCATTTT
V gene: TRBV7-2; D gene: TRBD1; J gene: TRBJ2-1; clone size: once; CDR3 protein: CASSSDRGPYNEQFF; CDR3 DNA: TGTGCCAGCAGCTCAGACAGGGGACCCTACAATGAGCAGTTCTTC
V gene: TRBV11-3; D gene: NA; J gene: TRBJ1-1; clone size: NA; CDR3 protein: CASSFSNTEAFF; CDR3 DNA: TGTGCCAGCAGCTTCTCGAACACTGAAGCTTTCTTT
V gene: TRBV5-1; D gene: TRBD1; J gene: TRBJ2-3; clone size: NA; CDR3 protein: CASRTGTGDTDTQYF; CDR3 DNA: TGCGCCAGCAGGACCGGGACAGGGGACACAGATACGCAGTATTTT
V gene: TRBV11-2; D gene: NA; J gene: TRBJ1-5; clone size: NA; CDR3 protein: CASSLEGVGQPQHF; CDR3 DNA: TGTGCCAGCAGCTTAGAGGGGGTTGGGCAGCCCCAGCATTTT
V gene: TRBV2; D gene: NA; J gene: TRBJ2-5; clone size: NA; CDR3 protein: CASSRGSQETQYF; CDR3 DNA: TGTGCCAGCAGCAGGGGTAGCCAAGAGACCCAGTACTTC
V gene: TRBV7-9; D gene: NA; J gene: TRBJ1-4; clone size: NA; CDR3 protein: CASSSSPKEPEKLFF; CDR3 DNA: TGTGCCAGCAGTTCAAGCCCAAAAGAACCCGAAAAACTGTTTTTT
V gene: TRBV15; D gene: TRBD2; J gene: TRBJ2-2; clone size: NA; CDR3 protein: CATSRGLAVNTGELFF; CDR3 DNA: TGTGCCACCAGCAGAGGACTAGCGGTGAACACCGGGGAGCTGTTTTTT
V gene: TRBV5-8; D gene: TRBD1; J gene: TRBJ1-2; clone size: NA; CDR3 protein: CASRTTGGRYGYTF; CDR3 DNA: TGTGCCAGCAGGACGACAGGGGGCCGCTATGGCTACACCTTC
V gene: TRBV5-1; D gene: NA; J gene: TRBJ2-5; clone size: once; CDR3 protein: CASSTQLEAVIETQYF; CDR3 DNA: TGCGCCAGCAGCACACAACTAGAAGCGGTCATAGAGACCCAGTACTTC
V gene: TRBV11-1; D gene: NA; J gene: TRBJ2-7; clone size: NA; CDR3 protein: CASRGLASYEQYF; CDR3 DNA: TGTGCCAGCAGAGGGCTCGCTTCCTACGAGCAGTACTTC
V gene: TRBV9; D gene: TRBD1; J gene: TRBJ1-1; clone size: NA; CDR3 protein: CASSVDRGQAFF; CDR3 DNA: TGTGCCAGCAGCGTAGACAGGGGACAAGCTTTCTTT
V gene: TRBV10-3; D gene: TRBD1; J gene: TRBJ2-2; clone size: NA; CDR3 protein: CAISESTGGANTGELFF; CDR3 DNA: TGTGCCATCAGTGAGTCTACAGGGGGCGCGAACACCGGGGAGCTGTTTTTT
V gene: TRBV6-6; D gene: NA; J gene: TRBJ1-3; clone size: NA; CDR3 protein: CASSGLYRRLGNTIYF; CDR3 DNA: TGTGCCAGCAGTGGGCTGTATAGGCGTCTTGGAAACACCATATATTTT
V gene: TRBV5-6; D gene: NA; J gene: TRBJ1-5; clone size: NA; CDR3 protein: CASSLLTGNQPQHF; CDR3 DNA: TGTGCCAGCAGCTTGTTGACGGGCAATCAGCCCCAGCATTTT
V gene: TRBV5-4; D gene: NA; J gene: TRBJ1-5; clone size: once; CDR3 protein: CASSFRGDNQPQHF; CDR3 DNA: TGTGCCAGCAGCTTCCGAGGAGACAATCAGCCCCAGCATTTT
V gene: TRBV7-3; D gene: NA; J gene: TRBJ2-5; clone size: NA; CDR3 protein: CASSLANQETQYF; CDR3 DNA: TGTGCCAGCAGCTTAGCGAACCAAGAGACCCAGTACTTC